The 15 T cell receptor beta chains reported below all come from one sample, sequenced in a study of persistence of HIV-infected CD4 T cells. Cells were stimulated nonspecifically with anti-CD3/anti-CD28 magnetic beads. Sorting selected CD4+ T cells upregulating both CD40 ligand and CD69. The libraries were made with immunoSEQ version 4 in survey mode. Sequenced by immunoSEQ multiplex PCR; TCRdb stores in-frame clones only, minus some. The sample records 35,000 to 40,000 clones, approximately 88% being singletons. Antigen specificity for these receptors is unknown. The source was CD4+ T cells sorted from PBMCs after roughly 19-hour stimulation, collected from a patient who received antiretroviral therapy. The receptors come from an adult man with HIV who was CMV-seropositive.

A note on this clone: This sample includes further DNA sequences coding for the same CDR3. The chain joins TRBV6-6 to TRBJ2-2; D call uncertain. CDR1 and CDR2 (germline): MNHNY, SVGAGI (reference sequence). V lost 0 bases to trimming and J lost 0 bases, with 2 bases between them. This CDR3 has 14 amino acids. In DNA, the CDR3 is TGTGCCAGCAGTTACTCCCCGAACACCGGGGAGCTGTTTTTT. Protein: CASSYSPNTGELFF.

The chain recombines TRBV6-1 with TRBJ2-5; D is uncertain. This CDR3 is 18 amino acids long. The germline V and J ends were trimmed by 0 bases and 0 bases, with 17 bases remaining between them. Per the germline V gene, CDR1 is MNHNS and CDR2 is SASEGT. Here the CDR3 DNA reads TGTGCCAGCAGTGAAGCTCGGTTGAGCATTCTGTACCAAGAGACCCAGTACTTC. Translating it yields CASSEARLSILYQETQYF.

The J gene is TRBJ1-4, the V gene TRBV10-3; D remains unclear. This CDR3 has 13 amino acids. Germline V gives CDR1 ENHRY, CDR2 SYGVKD. Trimming took 0 bases from V and 8 from J, leaving 7 bases between them. The CDR3 reads CAISESGGEKLFF. As DNA, the CDR3 is TGTGCCATCAGTGAGTCCGGCGGCGAAAAACTGTTTTTT.

The gene calls are TRBV20-1 and TRBJ2-3; D uncertain. The CDR3 loop spans 13 amino acids. Germline CDR1 is DFQATT and CDR2 is SNEGSKA (reference sequence). Trimming removed 3 bases from V and 6 bases from J, with 13 bases in between. Written as DNA, the CDR3 is TGCAGTGCTAGTCGTCCAGGCCCCGATACGCAGTATTTT. It encodes CSASRPGPDTQYF.

The chain uses TRBV5-1 and TRBJ1-1, with D unclear. The V end lost 0 bases, the J end lost 5 bases, and 14 bases lay between the germline ends. The CDR3 sequence is 15 residues long. Germline assignment: CDR1 SGHRS and CDR2 YFSETQ. CDR3 sequence: CASSLGREKRTEAFF. The DNA for the CDR3 is TGCGCCAGCAGCTTGGGTCGCGAAAAGAGGACTGAAGCTTTCTTT.

The chain couples TRBV7-8 to TRBJ2-7, with TRBD2 matching over 8 bases. This CDR3 spans 15 amino acids. Germline V lookup: CDR1 SGHVS, CDR2 FQNEAQ. The ends lost 1 base at V and 3 bases at J; junction bases unmatched: 5. This chain's CDR3 is CASSLETSGYYEQYF. CDR3 sequence (DNA): TGTGCCAGCAGCTTAGAAACTAGCGGTTACTACGAGCAGTACTTC.

V and J are TRBV24-1 and TRBJ2-1, with 7 positions matching TRBD1. V lost 3 bases to trimming and J lost 8 bases; unmatched junction nucleotides: 6. The CDR3 is made up of 14 amino acids. Germline CDR1 reads KGHDR; CDR2 reads SFDVKD. The CDR3 is CATSDPERGHEQFF. Here the CDR3 DNA reads TGTGCCACCAGTGATCCGGAGAGGGGGCATGAGCAGTTCTTC.

The chain links TRBV5-1 to TRBJ2-2, with a tentative D call TRBD2 (6 bases). This CDR3 comprises 16 residues. V lost 4 bases and J lost 1, with 14 bases in between. CDR1 is SGHRS, CDR2 YFSETQ, per germline. CDR3 loop: CASSPPGTGNTGELFF. The CDR3 coding sequence is TGCGCCAGCAGCCCCCCCGGGACTGGGAACACCGGGGAGCTGTTTTTT. The whole variable domain, filled in from reference TRBV5-1 and TRBJ2-2, reads KAGVTQTPRYLIKTRGQQVTLSCSPISGHRSVSWYQQTPGQGLQFLFEYFSETQRNKGNFPGRFSGRQFSNSRSEMNVSTLELGDSALYLCASSPPGTGNTGELFFGEGSRLTVL.

This clone has just one count. The chain carries TRBV5-4 and TRBJ1-2; D call uncertain. Germline CDR1 is SGHNT and CDR2 is YYREEE (reference sequence). The CDR3 runs to 14 residues. V was trimmed by 0 bases and J by 0 bases, leaving 6 bases between them. The CDR3 region is CASSLVGTNYGYTF. The CDR3 DNA reads TGTGCCAGCAGCTTGGTGGGCACTAACTATGGCTACACCTTC.

The rearrangement links TRBV4-1 to TRBJ2-5; D is ambiguous. Looked up from germline, CDR1 is MGHRA and CDR2 is YSYEKL. Between the trimmed V and J ends, which lost 3 bases and 3 bases, there was a span of 20 bases. CDR3 length equals 17 residues. Here the CDR3 reads CASSQGSFPTYKETQYF. The CDR3 coding sequence is TGCGCCAGCAGCCAGGGAAGCTTCCCTACCTACAAAGAGACCCAGTACTTC.

The genes are TRBV2 and TRBJ1-2, with TRBD1 as a possible D gene (5 bases). The germline gives CDR1 SNHLY, CDR2 FYNNEI. This CDR3 comprises 14 residues. V lost 11 bases to trimming and J lost 4 bases, with 20 bases between them. In nucleotides, the CDR3 is TGTGCCCTACGCGCACAGGCAAGCGTCTATGGCTACACCTTC. Protein product: CALRAQASVYGYTF.

This chain joins TRBV10-3 and TRBJ2-3, with D maybe TRBD2 (6 bases). Germline loops: CDR1 ENHRY, CDR2 SYGVKD. The CDR3 sequence is 14 residues long. The V and J ends lost 4 bases and 3 bases respectively, with 11 bases between them. CDR3 coding DNA: TGTGCCATCAGTGTTGGGGGGACTACAGATACGCAGTATTTT. It codes for CAISVGGTTDTQYF.

The chain links TRBV5-6 to TRBJ1-5; TRBD1 might be the D (6 bases). V lost 7 bases, J lost 3 bases, and 14 bases lay in between. The CDR3 loop spans 14 amino acids. Germline V CDR1 and CDR2: SGHDT, YYEEEE. In DNA, the CDR3 is TGTGCCAGCTCCCGACAGGTGGCCAATCAGCCCCAGCATTTT. Translated: CASSRQVANQPQHF.

This clone was counted a single time. The chain links TRBV7-2 to TRBJ2-7; the match to TRBD2 covers 11 bases. After removal of 5 bases from V and 2 bases from J, the junction contained 14 bases not matched to a gene. The CDR3 is 18 residues long. Germline CDR1 and CDR2: SGHTA and FQGNSA. CDR3 sequence: CASSLASGGQLIAYEQYF. The CDR3 nucleotides are TGTGCCAGCAGCCTGGCTAGCGGGGGGCAGTTAATCGCCTACGAGCAGTACTTC.

The chain recombines TRBV2 with TRBJ1-2; D uncertain. This CDR3 region has 16 residues. The V and J ends lost 3 bases and 2 bases respectively, with 16 bases between them. The germline V gene encodes CDR1 SNHLY and CDR2 FYNNEI. The CDR3 protein is CASSDQGRILNYGYTF. The CDR3 DNA sequence: TGTGCCAGCAGTGATCAAGGGCGGATTCTAAACTATGGCTACACCTTC.